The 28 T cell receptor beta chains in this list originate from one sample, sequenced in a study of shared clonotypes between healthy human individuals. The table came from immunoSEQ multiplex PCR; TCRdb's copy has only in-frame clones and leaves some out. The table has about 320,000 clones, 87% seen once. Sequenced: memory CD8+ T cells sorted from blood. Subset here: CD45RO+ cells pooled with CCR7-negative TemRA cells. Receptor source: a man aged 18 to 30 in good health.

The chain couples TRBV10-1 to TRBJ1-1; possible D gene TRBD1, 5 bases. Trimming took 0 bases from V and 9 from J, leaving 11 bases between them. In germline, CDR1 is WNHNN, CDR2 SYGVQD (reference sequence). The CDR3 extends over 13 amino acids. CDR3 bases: TGCGCCAGCAGTGAGTCTTCAGGGTCCAAAGCTTTCTTT. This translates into CASSESSGSKAFF.

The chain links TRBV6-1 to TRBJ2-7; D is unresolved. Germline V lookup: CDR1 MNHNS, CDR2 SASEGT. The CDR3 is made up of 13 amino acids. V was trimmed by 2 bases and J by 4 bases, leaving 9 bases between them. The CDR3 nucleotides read TGTGCCAGCAGTGAAACCCTTCTTTACGAGCAGTACTTC. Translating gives CASSETLLYEQYF.

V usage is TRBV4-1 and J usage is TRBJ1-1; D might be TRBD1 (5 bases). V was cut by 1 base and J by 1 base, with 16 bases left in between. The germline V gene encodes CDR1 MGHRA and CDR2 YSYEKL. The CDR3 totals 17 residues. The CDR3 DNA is TGCGCCAGCAGCCAAGTCGTAGGGTTACAGGAGAACACTGAAGCTTTCTTT. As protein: CASSQVVGLQENTEAFF.

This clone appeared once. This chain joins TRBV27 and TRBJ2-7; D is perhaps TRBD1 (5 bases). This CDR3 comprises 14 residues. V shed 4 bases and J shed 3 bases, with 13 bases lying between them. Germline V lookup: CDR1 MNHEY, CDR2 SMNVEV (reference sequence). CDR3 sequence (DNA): TGTGCCAGCAGTTACCGGACACACAGCTACGAGCAGTACTTC. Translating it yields CASSYRTHSYEQYF.

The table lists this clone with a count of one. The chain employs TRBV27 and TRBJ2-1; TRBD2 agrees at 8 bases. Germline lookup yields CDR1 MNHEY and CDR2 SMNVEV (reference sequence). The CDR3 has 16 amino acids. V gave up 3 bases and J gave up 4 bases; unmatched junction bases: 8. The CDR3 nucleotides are TGTGCCAGCAGTTTGACGGCGGGAGGATCTTACAATGAGCAGTTCTTC. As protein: CASSLTAGGSYNEQFF.

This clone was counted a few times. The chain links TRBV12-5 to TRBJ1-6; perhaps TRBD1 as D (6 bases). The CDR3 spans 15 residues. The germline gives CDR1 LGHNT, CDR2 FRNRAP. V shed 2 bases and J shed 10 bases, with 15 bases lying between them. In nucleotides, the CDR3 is TGTGCTAGTGGTTTGAAGGGGGGTCCCTGGTCACCCCTCCACTTT. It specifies CASGLKGGPWSPLHF.

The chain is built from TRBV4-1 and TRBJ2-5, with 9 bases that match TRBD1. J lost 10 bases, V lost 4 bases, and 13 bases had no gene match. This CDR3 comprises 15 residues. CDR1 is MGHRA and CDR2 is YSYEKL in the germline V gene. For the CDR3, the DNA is TGCGCCAGCAGCCCCCGACAGGGGGTTTGGGAGGACCAGTACTTC. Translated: CASSPRQGVWEDQYF.

The CDR3 DNA reads as TGTGCCACCACCCCGGAACAGACGGGCACCGGGGAGCTGTTTTTT. Protein: CATTPEQTGTGELFF. This sequence joins TRBV15 and TRBJ2-2; D remains ambiguous. Germline values: CDR1 LNHNV, CDR2 YYDKDF (reference sequence). With 7 bases removed from V and 4 bases from J, the gap between germline ends came to 16 bases. The CDR3 has 15 residues.

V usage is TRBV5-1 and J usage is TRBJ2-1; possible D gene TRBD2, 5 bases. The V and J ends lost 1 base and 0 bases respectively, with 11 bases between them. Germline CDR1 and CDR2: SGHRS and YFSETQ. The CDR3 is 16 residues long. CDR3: CASSLSVGSSYNEQFF. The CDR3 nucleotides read TGCGCCAGCAGCTTGTCAGTAGGGAGCTCCTACAATGAGCAGTTCTTC. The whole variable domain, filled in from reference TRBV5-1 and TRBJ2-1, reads KAGVTQTPRYLIKTRGQQVTLSCSPISGHRSVSWYQQTPGQGLQFLFEYFSETQRNKGNFPGRFSGRQFSNSRSEMNVSTLELGDSALYLCASSLSVGSSYNEQFFGPGTRLTVL.

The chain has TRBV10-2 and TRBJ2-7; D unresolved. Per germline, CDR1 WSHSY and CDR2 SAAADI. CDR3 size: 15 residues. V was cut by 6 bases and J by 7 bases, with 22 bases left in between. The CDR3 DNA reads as TGCGCCAGCAGACTGACTTTCCCGTGGCTGGGGGAGCAGTACTTC. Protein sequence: CASRLTFPWLGEQYF.

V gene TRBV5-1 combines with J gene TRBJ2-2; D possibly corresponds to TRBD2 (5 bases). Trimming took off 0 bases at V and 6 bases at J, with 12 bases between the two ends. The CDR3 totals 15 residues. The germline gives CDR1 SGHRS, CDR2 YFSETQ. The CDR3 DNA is TGCGCCAGCAGCTTGGTAGCGAAGGGTCCCGGGGAGCTGTTTTTT. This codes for CASSLVAKGPGELFF.

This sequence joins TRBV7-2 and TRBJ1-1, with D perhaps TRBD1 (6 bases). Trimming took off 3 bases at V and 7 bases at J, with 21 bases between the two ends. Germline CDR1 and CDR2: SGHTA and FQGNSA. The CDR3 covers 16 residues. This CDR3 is CASSFRGQGWKGEAFF. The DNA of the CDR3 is TGTGCCAGCAGCTTTAGGGGTCAGGGGTGGAAGGGTGAAGCTTTCTTT.

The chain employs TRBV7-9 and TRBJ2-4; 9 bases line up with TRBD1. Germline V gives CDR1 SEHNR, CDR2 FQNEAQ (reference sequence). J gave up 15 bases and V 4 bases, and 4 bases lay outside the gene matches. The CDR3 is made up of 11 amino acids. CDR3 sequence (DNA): TGTGCCAGCAGCTGGACAGGGGAGGTGTACTTC. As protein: CASSWTGEVYF.

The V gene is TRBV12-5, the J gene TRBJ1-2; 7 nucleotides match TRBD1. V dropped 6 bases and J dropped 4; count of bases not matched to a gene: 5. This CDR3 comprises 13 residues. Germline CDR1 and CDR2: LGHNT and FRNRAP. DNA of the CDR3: TGTGCTAGTGGGCCGGGACAGACCTATGGCTACACCTTC. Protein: CASGPGQTYGYTF.

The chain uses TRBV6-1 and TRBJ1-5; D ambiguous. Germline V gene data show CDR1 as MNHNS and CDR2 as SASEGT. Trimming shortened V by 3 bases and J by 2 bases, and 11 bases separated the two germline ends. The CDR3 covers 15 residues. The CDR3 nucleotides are TGTGCCAGCAGTGAGCAGGAATGGGGCAATCAGCCCCAGCATTTT. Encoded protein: CASSEQEWGNQPQHF.

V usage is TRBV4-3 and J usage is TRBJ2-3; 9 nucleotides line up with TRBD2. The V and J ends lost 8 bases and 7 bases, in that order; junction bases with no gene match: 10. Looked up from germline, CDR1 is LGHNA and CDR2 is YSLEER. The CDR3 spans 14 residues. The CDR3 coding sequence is TGCGCCAGCTCTTTAGCGGGAGAACGGCATACGCAGTATTTT. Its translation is CASSLAGERHTQYF.

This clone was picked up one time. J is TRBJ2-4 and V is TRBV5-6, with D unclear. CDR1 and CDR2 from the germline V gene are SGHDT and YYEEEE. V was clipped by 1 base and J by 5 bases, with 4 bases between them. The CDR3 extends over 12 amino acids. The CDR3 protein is CASSLNQNIQYF. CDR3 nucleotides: TGTGCCAGCAGCTTGAACCAAAACATTCAGTACTTC.

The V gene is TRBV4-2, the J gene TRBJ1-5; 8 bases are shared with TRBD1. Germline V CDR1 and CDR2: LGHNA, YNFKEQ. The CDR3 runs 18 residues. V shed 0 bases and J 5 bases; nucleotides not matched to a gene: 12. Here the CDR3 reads CASSQEEGRQGLYQPQHF. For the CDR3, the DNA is TGTGCCAGCAGCCAAGAGGAGGGGAGACAGGGGTTGTATCAGCCCCAGCATTTT.

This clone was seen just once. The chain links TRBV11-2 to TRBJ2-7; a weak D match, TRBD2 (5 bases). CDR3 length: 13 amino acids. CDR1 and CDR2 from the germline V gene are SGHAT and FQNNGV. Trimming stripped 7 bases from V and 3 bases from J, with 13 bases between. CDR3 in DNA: TGTGCCAGCAACCTTGGACTGAGCTACGAGCAGTACTTC. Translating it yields CASNLGLSYEQYF.

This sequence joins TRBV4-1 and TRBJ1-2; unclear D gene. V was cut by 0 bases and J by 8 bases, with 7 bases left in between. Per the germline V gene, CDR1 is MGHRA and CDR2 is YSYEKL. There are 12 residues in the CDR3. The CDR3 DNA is TGCGCCAGCAGCCAAGATGTCGGGGGCTACACCTTC. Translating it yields CASSQDVGGYTF.

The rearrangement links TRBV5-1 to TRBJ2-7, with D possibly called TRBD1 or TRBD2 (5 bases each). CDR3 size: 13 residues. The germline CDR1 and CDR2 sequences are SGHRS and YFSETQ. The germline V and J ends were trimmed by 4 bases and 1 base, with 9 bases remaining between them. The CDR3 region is CASSGAGSYEQYF. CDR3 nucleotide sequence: TGCGCCAGCAGCGGGGCGGGTTCCTACGAGCAGTACTTC.

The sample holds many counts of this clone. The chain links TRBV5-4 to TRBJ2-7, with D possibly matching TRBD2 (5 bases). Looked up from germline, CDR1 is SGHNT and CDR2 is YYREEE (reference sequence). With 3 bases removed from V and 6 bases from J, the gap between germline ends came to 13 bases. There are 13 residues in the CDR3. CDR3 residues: CASSWSGSAEQYF. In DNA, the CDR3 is TGTGCCAGCAGCTGGTCGGGGAGCGCCGAGCAGTACTTC.

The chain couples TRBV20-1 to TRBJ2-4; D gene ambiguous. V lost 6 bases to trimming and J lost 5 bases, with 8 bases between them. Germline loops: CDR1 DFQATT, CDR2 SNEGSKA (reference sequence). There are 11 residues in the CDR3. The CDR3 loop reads CSANSENIQYF. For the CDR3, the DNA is TGCAGTGCGAACAGTGAAAACATTCAGTACTTC.

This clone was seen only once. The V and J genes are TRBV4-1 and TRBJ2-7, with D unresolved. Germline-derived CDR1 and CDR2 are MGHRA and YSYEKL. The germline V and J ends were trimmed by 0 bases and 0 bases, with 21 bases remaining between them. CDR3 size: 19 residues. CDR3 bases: TGCGCCAGCAGCCAAGATTTTGTAAGTTACGACGGGTTCTCCTACGAGCAGTACTTC. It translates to CASSQDFVSYDGFSYEQYF.

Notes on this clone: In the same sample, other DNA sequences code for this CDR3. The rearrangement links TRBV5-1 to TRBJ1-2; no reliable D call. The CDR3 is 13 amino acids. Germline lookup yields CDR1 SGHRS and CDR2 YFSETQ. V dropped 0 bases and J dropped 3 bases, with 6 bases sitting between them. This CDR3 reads CASSLEGYYGYTF. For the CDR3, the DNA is TGCGCCAGCAGCTTGGAAGGGTACTATGGCTACACCTTC.

CDR3: CASSLQDRGWETQYF. CDR3 DNA sequence: TGTGCCAGCAGCCTGCAGGACAGGGGGTGGGAGACCCAGTACTTC. The rearrangement links TRBV11-1 to TRBJ2-5; TRBD1 matches 10 bases. The length of the CDR3 is 15 residues. The germline gives CDR1 SGHAT, CDR2 FQDESV (reference sequence). V was pared by 5 bases and J by 5 bases, with 8 bases of the junction left unmatched.

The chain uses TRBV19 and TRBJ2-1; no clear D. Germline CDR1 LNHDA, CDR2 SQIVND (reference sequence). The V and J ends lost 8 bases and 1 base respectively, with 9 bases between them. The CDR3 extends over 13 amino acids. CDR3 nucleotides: TGTGCCAGTGCTCTCCAGTCCTACAATGAGCAGTTCTTC. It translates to CASALQSYNEQFF.

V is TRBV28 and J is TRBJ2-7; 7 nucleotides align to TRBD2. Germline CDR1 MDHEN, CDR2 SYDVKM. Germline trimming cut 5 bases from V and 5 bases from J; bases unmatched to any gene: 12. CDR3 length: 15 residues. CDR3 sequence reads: CASSRLAGVGDEQYF. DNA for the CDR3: TGTGCCAGCAGTAGGTTGGCGGGAGTTGGTGACGAGCAGTACTTC.